What follows are 10 T cell receptor beta chains derived from one specimen sequenced in a study of blood T cell repertoires in COVID-19. TCRdb's copy holds only in-frame clones and misses some; the assay was immunoSEQ multiplex PCR. Altogether roughly 100,000 clones are present, 85% to 90% being singletons, with the ten largest covering roughly 5.3%. Material for sequencing was peripheral blood. These TCRs come from a human donor in a cohort sampled during active COVID-19.

This clone was counted between two and nine times. The V and J genes are TRBV5-6 and TRBJ1-1; TRBD1 matches at 9 bases. CDR1 and CDR2 (germline): SGHDT, YYEEEE. The CDR3 runs 15 residues. With V trimmed by 3 bases and J by 4 bases, 7 bases remained unmatched. The CDR3 DNA reads TGTGCCAGCAGCTCGACGGGACAGGGTGGCACTGAAGCTTTCTTT. It codes for CASSSTGQGGTEAFF.

The rearrangement uses TRBV29-1 and TRBJ1-1; D gene unclear. CDR1 SQVTM and CDR2 ANQGSEA come from the germline V gene. V was pared by 6 bases and J by 0 bases, with 11 bases between. The CDR3 extends over 13 amino acids. The CDR3 DNA reads as TGCAGCGTCCGGGTTCAGTTGAACACTGAAGCTTTCTTT. Its translation: CSVRVQLNTEAFF. The variable domain in full, completed from reference TRBV29-1 and TRBJ1-1, reads SAVISQKPSRDICQRGTSLTIQCQVDSQVTMMFWYRQQPGQSLTLIATANQGSEATYESGFVIDKFPISRPNLTFSTLTVSNMSPEDSSIYLCSVRVQLNTEAFFGQGTRLTVV.

This chain connects TRBV6-2 or TRBV6-3 to TRBJ2-7; tentative D call: TRBD2 (6 bases). The germline gives CDR1 MNHEY, CDR2 SVGEGT. V was shortened by 0 bases and J by 6 bases, with 12 bases between the two germline ends. CDR3 length equals 14 residues. CDR3 DNA: TGTGCCAGCAGTTACTCTGCGGGGAGAGGCGAGCAGTACTTC. Amino acids: CASSYSAGRGEQYF.

The rearrangement links TRBV2 to TRBJ2-1, with 9 bases fitting TRBD2. CDR1 is SNHLY and CDR2 is FYNNEI in the germline V gene. The CDR3 covers 12 residues. V shed 2 bases, J shed 15 bases, and the junction held 5 bases outside the gene matches. The CDR3 DNA reads TGTGCCAGCAGTGAAAGCGGGGGGCGCGGGTTCTTC. It codes for CASSESGGRGFF.

The chain links TRBV10-1 to TRBJ2-5, with 12 bases matching TRBD2. The CDR3 spans 16 residues. V shed 6 bases, J shed 4 bases, and the junction held 9 bases outside the gene matches. The germline V gene has CDR1 WNHNN and CDR2 SYGVQD (reference sequence). As DNA, the CDR3 is TGCGCCAGCAGCCCGACTAGCGGGAGTTTTCGAGAGACCCAGTACTTC. Amino acids: CASSPTSGSFRETQYF.

The CDR3 loop is CASSVYTGELFF. The CDR3 nucleotides are TGTGCCAGCAGTGTCTACACCGGGGAGCTGTTTTTT. J is TRBJ2-2 and V is TRBV28; D is unclear. Between the trimmed V and J ends, which lost 5 bases and 3 bases, there was a span of 4 bases. The CDR3 runs to 12 residues. The germline V gene has CDR1 MDHEN and CDR2 SYDVKM.

The chain employs TRBV18 and TRBJ2-5; a weak D match, TRBD2 (6 bases). The CDR3 consists of 13 residues. V was trimmed by 5 bases and J by 5 bases, leaving 12 bases between them. The germline V gene encodes CDR1 KGHSH and CDR2 LQKENI. The CDR3 bases are TGTGCCAGCTCAGAACTAGCTGCCGAGACCCAGTACTTC. This sequence encodes CASSELAAETQYF.

The rearrangement joins TRBV5-4 to TRBJ2-1; 8 bases line up with TRBD2. The CDR3 runs to 17 residues. The germline V gene encodes CDR1 SGHNT and CDR2 YYREEE (reference sequence). The V and J ends lost 0 bases and 3 bases, in that order; junction bases with no gene match: 8. The CDR3 protein is CASSLAVAGFGYNEQFF. CDR3 nucleotides: TGTGCCAGCAGCTTGGCGGTAGCGGGATTCGGCTACAATGAGCAGTTCTTC.

The chain employs TRBV6-2 or TRBV6-3 and TRBJ1-5, with D perhaps matching TRBD1 (6 bases). Trimming stripped 2 bases from V and 7 bases from J, with 18 bases between. CDR3 length: 16 residues. Germline V gene lookup returns CDR1 MNHEY and CDR2 SVGEGT. CDR3 coding DNA: TGTGCCAGCAGTTACCTTTTTACAGGGTCGGGACAGCCCCAGCATTTT. Its translation: CASSYLFTGSGQPQHF.

The gene calls are TRBV5-1 and TRBJ2-1; D unresolved. The germline V gene has CDR1 SGHRS and CDR2 YFSETQ. V shed 6 bases and J shed 10 bases, with 17 bases lying between them. The CDR3 loop spans 13 amino acids. For the CDR3, the DNA is TGCGCCAGCACCCGAGAACCCCTACGCGAGCAGTTCTTC. Translation: CASTREPLREQFF.